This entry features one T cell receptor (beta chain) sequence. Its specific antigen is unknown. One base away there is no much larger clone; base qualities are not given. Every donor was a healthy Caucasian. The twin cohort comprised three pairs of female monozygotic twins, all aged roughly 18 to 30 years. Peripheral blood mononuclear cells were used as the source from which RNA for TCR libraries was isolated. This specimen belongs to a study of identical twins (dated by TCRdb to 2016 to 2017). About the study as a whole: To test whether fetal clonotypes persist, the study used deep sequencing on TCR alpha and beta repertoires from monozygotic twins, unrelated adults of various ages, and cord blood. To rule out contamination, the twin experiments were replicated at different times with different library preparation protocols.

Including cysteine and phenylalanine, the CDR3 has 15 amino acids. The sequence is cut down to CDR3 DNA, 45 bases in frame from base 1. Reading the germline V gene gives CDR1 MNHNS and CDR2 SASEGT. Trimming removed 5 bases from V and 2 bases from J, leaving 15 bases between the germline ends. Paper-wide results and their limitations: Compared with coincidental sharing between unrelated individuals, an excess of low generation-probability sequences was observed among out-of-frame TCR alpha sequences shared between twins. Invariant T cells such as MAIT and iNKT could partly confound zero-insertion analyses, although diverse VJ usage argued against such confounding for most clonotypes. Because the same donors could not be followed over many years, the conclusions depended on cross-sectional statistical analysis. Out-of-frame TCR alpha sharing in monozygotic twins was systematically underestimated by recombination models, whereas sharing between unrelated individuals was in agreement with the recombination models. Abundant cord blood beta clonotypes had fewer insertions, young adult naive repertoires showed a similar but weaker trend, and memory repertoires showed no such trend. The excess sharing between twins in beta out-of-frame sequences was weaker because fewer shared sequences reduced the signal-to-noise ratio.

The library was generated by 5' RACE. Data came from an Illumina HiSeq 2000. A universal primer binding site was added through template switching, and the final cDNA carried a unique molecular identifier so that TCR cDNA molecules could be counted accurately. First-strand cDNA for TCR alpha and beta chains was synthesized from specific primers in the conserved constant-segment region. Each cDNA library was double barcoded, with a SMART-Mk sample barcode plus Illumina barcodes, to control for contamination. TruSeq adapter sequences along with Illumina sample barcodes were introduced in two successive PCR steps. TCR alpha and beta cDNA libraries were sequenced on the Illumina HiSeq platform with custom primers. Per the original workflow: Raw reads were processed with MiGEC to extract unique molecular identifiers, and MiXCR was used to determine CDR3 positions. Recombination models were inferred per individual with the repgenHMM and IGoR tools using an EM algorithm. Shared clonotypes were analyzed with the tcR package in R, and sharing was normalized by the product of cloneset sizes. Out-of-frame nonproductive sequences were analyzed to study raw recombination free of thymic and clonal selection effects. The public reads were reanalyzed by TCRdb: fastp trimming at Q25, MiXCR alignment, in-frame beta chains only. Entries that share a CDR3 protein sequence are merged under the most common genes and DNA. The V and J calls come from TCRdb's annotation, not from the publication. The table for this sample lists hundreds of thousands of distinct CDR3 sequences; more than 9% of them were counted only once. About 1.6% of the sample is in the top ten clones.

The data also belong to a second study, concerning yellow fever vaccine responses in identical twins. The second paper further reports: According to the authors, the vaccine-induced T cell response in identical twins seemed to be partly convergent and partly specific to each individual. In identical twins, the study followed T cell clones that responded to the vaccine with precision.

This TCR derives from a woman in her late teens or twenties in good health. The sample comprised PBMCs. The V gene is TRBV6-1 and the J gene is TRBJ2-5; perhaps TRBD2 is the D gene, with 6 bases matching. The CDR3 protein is CASSRQAGGQETQYF. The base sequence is TGTGCCAGCAGTAGACAAGCCGGAGGGCAAGAGACCCAGTACTTC.